These T cell receptor beta chains were read from a single sample in a study of CD8 T cells in ankylosing spondylitis. TCRdb fed the 5' RACE reads into MiXCR, producing one record per CDR3 protein. The table records approximately 220,000 distinct CDR3 sequences, 20% to 30% of them present only once. The sample comprised blood, either unsorted or a sorted T cell fraction (not recorded which). Receptor source: a male donor with ankylosing spondylitis or in good health (not recorded which). The CDR3 runs from the conserved cysteine through the conserved F or W. The D gene is left open where the match is weak. Size tells how often a clone was seen (once, few, many) or the class of an expanded clone, and some rows leave it out.

TRBJ1-2 | . | TRBD1 | TRBV3-1 | CASSPDRGHGYTF | TGTGCCAGCAGCCCGGACAGGGGGCATGGCTACACCTTC
TRBJ2-1 | many | TRBD2 | TRBV9 | CASSVGVAGGRIEQFF | TGTGCCAGCAGCGTAGGGGTAGCGGGAGGGAGAATTGAGCAGTTCTTC
TRBJ2-3 | many | TRBD2 | TRBV7-3 | CASSQSAGTTDTQYF | TGTGCCAGCAGCCAGTCAGCGGGGACTACAGATACGCAGTATTTT
TRBJ1-6 | . | TRBD1 | TRBV7-9 | CASSLTGGPLHF | TGTGCCAGCAGTCTAACAGGGGGCCCCCTCCACTTT
TRBJ2-3 | few | . | TRBV6-1 | CASSRRGSTDTQYF | TGTGCCAGCAGTAGACGGGGGAGCACAGATACGCAGTATTTT
TRBJ1-2 | few | . | TRBV12-3/TRBV12-4 | CASSLAEGGYTF | TGTGCCAGCAGTTTAGCAGAGGGGGGCTACACCTTC
TRBJ1-2 | many | TRBD1 | TRBV5-1 | CASSFGRTGGHGYTF | TGCGCCAGCAGCTTCGGGAGGACAGGGGGCCATGGCTACACCTTC
TRBJ2-1 | many | TRBD2 | TRBV10-3 | CATYTGLAGANEQFF | TGTGCCACGTATACGGGACTAGCGGGTGCCAATGAGCAGTTCTTC
TRBJ2-1 | many | TRBD1 | TRBV5-1 | CASSLVPGQTKTYNEQFF | TGCGCCAGCAGCTTGGTACCGGGACAGACGAAAACCTACAATGAGCAGTTCTTC
TRBJ1-5 | . | . | TRBV6-1 | CASRIRRYSNQPQHF | TGTGCCAGCAGAATCAGACGGTATAGCAATCAGCCCCAGCATTTT
TRBJ2-7 | . | TRBD2 | TRBV28 | CASSDYSGSYEQYF | TGTGCCAGCAGTGACTATAGCGGGAGCTACGAGCAGTACTTC
TRBJ1-4 | many | . | TRBV25-1 | CASSDVGVEKLFF | TGTGCCAGCAGTGATGTAGGGGTTGAAAAACTGTTTTTT
TRBJ1-5 | few | . | TRBV20-1 | CSAAGEKPQHF | TGCAGTGCTGCGGGGGAGAAGCCCCAGCATTTT
TRBJ2-7 | few | . | TRBV20-1 | CSARTAYEQYF | TGCAGTGCTCGAACAGCTTACGAGCAGTACTTC
TRBJ2-3 | few | . | TRBV5-1 | CASSLVDLTDTQYF | TGCGCCAGCAGCTTGGTCGACCTGACAGATACGCAGTATTTT
TRBJ2-7 | many | TRBD2 | TRBV20-1 | CSAQLSGRANYEQYF | TGCAGTGCCCAGCTTAGCGGGAGGGCCAACTACGAGCAGTACTTC
TRBJ2-3 | many | . | TRBV4-3 | CASSQDGPRGGRDTQYF | TGCGCCAGCAGCCAAGATGGACCTAGAGGGGGTCGGGATACGCAGTATTTT
TRBJ2-5 | . | . | TRBV29-1 | CSVEVAVKETQYF | TGCAGCGTTGAAGTGGCAGTCAAAGAGACCCAGTACTTC
TRBJ2-2 | many | TRBD1 | TRBV4-1 | CASSRRDREAGELFF | TGCGCCAGCAGCCGCCGGGACAGGGAAGCCGGGGAGCTGTTTTTT
TRBJ2-7 | . | TRBD1 | TRBV20-1 | CSARGQGAVYEQYF | TGCAGTGCTCGAGGACAGGGGGCGGTCTACGAGCAGTACTTC
TRBJ2-7 | few | TRBD2 | TRBV29-1 | CSVAGTSGGLSSYEQYF | TGCAGCGTCGCCGGGACTAGCGGGGGACTTAGCTCCTACGAGCAGTACTTC
TRBJ2-3 | many | . | TRBV20-1 | CRTDRELGTDTQYF | TGCAGGACCGATCGGGAGCTCGGCACAGATACGCAGTATTTT
TRBJ2-1 | few | . | TRBV6-5 | CASSYEAGRTNEQFF | TGTGCCAGCAGTTATGAAGCGGGCCGAACGAATGAGCAGTTCTTC
TRBJ2-1 | . | TRBD1 | TRBV10-3 | CAITWDRGNEQFF | TGTGCCATCACCTGGGACAGGGGGAATGAGCAGTTCTTC
TRBJ1-5 | . | . | TRBV20-1 | CSASIGVEDQPQHF | TGCAGTGCTAGTATAGGGGTGGAGGATCAGCCCCAGCATTTT
TRBJ1-2 | many | TRBD1 | TRBV28 | CASSLFDRVGGYTF | TGTGCCAGCAGTTTATTCGACAGGGTGGGAGGCTACACCTTC
TRBJ2-2 | many | . | TRBV6-5 | CASSYRPRAGELFF | TGTGCCAGCAGTTACAGGCCCCGGGCCGGGGAGCTGTTTTTT
TRBJ1-1 | few | . | TRBV7-6 | CASSPEDSFYTEAFF | TGTGCCAGCAGCCCCGAAGACAGTTTCTACACTGAAGCTTTCTTT
TRBJ1-1 | few | TRBD1 | TRBV5-1 | CASSPGTGIWDTEAFF | TGCGCCAGCAGTCCCGGGACAGGAATTTGGGACACTGAAGCTTTCTTT
TRBJ2-2 | few | . | TRBV5-1 | CASSSRTSGVNTGELFF | TGCGCCAGCAGCTCGCGGACATCAGGGGTGAACACCGGGGAGCTGTTTTTT
TRBJ2-1 | . | . | TRBV12-3/TRBV12-4 | CASSYSGGTPYNEQFF | TGTGCCAGCAGCTACTCGGGCGGGACTCCCTACAATGAGCAGTTCTTC
TRBJ2-7 | many | TRBD1 | TRBV5-1 | CASSDGTGRTYEQYF | TGCGCCAGCAGCGACGGGACAGGCAGGACCTACGAGCAGTACTTC
TRBJ2-5 | many | TRBD2 | TRBV7-2 | CASRNTLAGDRETQYF | TGTGCCAGCAGAAATACTCTAGCGGGAGATCGGGAGACCCAGTACTTC
TRBJ2-5 | . | TRBD2 | TRBV6-5 | CASSYSRESYETQYF | TGTGCCAGCAGTTACTCGCGGGAGTCGTATGAGACCCAGTACTTC
TRBJ2-1 | few | TRBD2 | TRBV20-1 | CCAREVAGLAGVNEQFF | TGCTGTGCTAGAGAGGTAGCGGGACTAGCGGGTGTTAATGAGCAGTTCTTC
TRBJ2-3 | . | . | TRBV20-1 | CSVRKSSTDTQYF | TGCAGTGTCCGAAAGTCTAGCACAGATACGCAGTATTTT
TRBJ2-7 | . | . | TRBV27 | CASSINGRTYEQYF | TGTGCCAGCAGTATTAATGGACGGACGTACGAGCAGTACTTC